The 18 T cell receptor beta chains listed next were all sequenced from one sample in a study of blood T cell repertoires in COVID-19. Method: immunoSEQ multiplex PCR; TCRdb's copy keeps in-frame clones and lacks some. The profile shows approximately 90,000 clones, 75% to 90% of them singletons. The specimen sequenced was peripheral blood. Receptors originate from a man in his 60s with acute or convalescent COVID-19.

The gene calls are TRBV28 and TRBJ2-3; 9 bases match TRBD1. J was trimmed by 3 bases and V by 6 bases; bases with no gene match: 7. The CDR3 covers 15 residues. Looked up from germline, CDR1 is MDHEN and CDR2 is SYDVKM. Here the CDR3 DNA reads TGTGCCAGCAGCTTCCGGGACAGGGTAACAGATACGCAGTATTTT. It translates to CASSFRDRVTDTQYF.

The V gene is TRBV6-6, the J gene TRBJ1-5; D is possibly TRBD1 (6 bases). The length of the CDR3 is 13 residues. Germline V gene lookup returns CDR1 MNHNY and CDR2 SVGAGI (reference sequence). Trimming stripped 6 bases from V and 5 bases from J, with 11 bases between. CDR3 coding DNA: TGTGCCAGCAGCTCTCGGACAGATCAGCCCCAGCATTTT. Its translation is CASSSRTDQPQHF.

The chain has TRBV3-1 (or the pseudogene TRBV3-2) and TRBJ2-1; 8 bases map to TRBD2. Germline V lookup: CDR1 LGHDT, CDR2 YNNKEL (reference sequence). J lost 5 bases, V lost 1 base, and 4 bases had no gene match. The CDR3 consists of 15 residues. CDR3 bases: TGTGCCAGCAGCCAAGGGAGGACTAGCAACAATGAGCAGTTCTTC. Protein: CASSQGRTSNNEQFF.

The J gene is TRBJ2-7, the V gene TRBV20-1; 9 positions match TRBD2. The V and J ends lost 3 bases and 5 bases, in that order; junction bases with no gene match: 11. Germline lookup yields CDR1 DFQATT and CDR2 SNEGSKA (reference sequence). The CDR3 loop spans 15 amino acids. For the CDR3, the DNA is TGCAGTGCTAGTTGGGGCGGGGGGGTATCCCACGAGCAGTACTTC. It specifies CSASWGGGVSHEQYF.

This CDR3 reads CASSDRSTDTQYF. In nucleotides, the CDR3 is TGTGCCAGCAGTGACAGGAGCACAGATACGCAGTATTTT. J is TRBJ2-3 and V is TRBV6-1; D is ambiguous. Trimming removed 3 bases from V and 0 bases from J, with 4 bases in between. Germline CDR1 reads MNHNS; CDR2 reads SASEGT. The CDR3 extends over 13 amino acids.

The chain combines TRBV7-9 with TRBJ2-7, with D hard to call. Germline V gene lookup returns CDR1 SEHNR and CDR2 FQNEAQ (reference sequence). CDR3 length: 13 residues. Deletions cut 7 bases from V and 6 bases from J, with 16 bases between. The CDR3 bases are TGTGCCAGCAAACCCGAAAAGCGTCTCGAGCAGTACTTC. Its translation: CASKPEKRLEQYF.

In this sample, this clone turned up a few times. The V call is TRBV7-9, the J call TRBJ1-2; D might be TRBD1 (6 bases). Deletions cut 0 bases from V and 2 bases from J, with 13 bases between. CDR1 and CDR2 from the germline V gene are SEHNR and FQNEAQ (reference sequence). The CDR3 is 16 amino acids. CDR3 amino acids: CASSLAQGLKNYGYTF. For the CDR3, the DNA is TGTGCCAGCAGCTTAGCGCAGGGGCTGAAGAACTATGGCTACACCTTC. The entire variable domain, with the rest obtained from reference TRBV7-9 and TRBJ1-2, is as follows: DTGVSQNPRHKITKRGQNVTFRCDPISEHNRLYWYRQTLGQGPEFLTYFQNEAQLEKSRLLSDRFSAERPKGSFSTLEIQRTEQGDSAMYLCASSLAQGLKNYGYTFGSGTRLTVV.

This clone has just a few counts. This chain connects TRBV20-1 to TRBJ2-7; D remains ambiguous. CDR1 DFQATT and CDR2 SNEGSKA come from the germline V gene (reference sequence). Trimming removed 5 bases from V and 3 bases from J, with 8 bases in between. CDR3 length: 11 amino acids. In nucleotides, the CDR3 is TGCAGTGCTTGGGCTATCTACGAGCAGTACTTC. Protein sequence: CSAWAIYEQYF.

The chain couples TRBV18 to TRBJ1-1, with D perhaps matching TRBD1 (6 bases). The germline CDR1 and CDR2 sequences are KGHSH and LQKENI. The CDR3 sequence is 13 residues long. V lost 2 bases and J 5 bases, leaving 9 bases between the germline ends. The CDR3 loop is CASSPVRGTEAFF. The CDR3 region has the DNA TGTGCCAGCTCACCAGTCAGGGGTACTGAAGCTTTCTTT.

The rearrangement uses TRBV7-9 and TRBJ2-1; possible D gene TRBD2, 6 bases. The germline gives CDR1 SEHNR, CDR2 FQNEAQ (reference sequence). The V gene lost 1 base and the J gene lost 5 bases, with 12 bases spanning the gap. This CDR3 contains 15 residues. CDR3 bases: TGTGCCAGCAGCTTAGTGGGCGGGATAAACAATGAGCAGTTCTTC. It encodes CASSLVGGINNEQFF.

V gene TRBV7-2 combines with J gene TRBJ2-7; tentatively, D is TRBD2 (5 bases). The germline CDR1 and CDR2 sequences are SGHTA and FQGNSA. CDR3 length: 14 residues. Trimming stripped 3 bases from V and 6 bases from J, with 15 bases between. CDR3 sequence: CASSFSRAWGEQYF. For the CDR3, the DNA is TGTGCCAGCAGCTTCTCGCGGGCATGGGGCGAGCAGTACTTC.

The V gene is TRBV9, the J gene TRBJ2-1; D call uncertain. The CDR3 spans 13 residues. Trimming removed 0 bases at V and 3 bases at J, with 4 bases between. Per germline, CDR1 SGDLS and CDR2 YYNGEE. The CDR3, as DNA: TGTGCCAGCAGCGTAGGAGTCTACAATGAGCAGTTCTTC. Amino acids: CASSVGVYNEQFF.

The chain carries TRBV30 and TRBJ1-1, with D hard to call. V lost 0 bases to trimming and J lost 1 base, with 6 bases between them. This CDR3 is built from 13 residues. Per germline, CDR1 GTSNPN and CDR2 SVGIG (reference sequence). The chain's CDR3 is CAWSVLENTEAFF. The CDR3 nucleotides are TGTGCCTGGAGTGTACTTGAGAACACTGAAGCTTTCTTT.

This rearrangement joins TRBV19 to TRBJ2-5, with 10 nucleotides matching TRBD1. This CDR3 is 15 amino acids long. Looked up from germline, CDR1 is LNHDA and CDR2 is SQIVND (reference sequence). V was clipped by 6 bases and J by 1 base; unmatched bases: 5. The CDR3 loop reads CASSIGTGAQETQYF. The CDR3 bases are TGTGCCAGTAGCATCGGGACAGGGGCCCAAGAGACCCAGTACTTC.

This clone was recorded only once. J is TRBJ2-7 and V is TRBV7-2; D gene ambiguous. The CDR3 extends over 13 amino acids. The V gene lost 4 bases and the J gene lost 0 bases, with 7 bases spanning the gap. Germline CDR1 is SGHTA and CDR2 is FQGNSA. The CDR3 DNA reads TGTGCCAGCAGCTACAGACACTCCTACGAGCAGTACTTC. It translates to CASSYRHSYEQYF.

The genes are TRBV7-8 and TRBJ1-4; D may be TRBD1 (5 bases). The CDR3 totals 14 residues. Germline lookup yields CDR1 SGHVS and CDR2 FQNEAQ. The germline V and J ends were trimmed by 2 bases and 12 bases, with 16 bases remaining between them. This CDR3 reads CASSLIRDRGELFF. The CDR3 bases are TGTGCCAGCAGCTTAATTAGGGACCGCGGGGAACTGTTTTTT.

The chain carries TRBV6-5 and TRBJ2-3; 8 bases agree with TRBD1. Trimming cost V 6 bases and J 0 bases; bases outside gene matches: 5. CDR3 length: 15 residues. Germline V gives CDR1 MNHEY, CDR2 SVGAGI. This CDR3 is CASRRQGSSTDTQYF. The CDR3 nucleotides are TGTGCCAGCAGAAGACAGGGGTCTAGCACAGATACGCAGTATTTT.

CDR3 region: CASSYGTVGNTIYF. The CDR3 DNA is TGTGCCAGCAGTTACGGGACAGTCGGAAACACCATATATTTT. The chain is built from TRBV6-2 or TRBV6-3 and TRBJ1-3; 7 positions agree with TRBD1. Trimming at V came to 2 bases and at J to 4 bases, leaving 2 bases not matched to a gene. There are 14 residues in the CDR3. Germline V gene lookup returns CDR1 MNHEY and CDR2 SVGEGT.